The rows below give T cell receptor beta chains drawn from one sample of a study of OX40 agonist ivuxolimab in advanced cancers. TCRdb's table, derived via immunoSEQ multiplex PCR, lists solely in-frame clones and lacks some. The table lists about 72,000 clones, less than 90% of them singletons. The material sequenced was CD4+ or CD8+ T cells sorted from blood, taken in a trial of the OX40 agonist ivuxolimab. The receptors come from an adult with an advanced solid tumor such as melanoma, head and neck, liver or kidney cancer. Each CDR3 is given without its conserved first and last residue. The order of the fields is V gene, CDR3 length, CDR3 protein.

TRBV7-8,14,ASSLELAGGQNEQF
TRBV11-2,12,ASSFAQMNTEAF
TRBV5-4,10,ASSPQGSIQY
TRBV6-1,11,ASSGWLAGELF
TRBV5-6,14,ASSSLWRESRYEQY
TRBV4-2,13,ASSQDTGSYNEQF
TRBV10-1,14,ASSPGTGGQTGELF
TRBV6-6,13,ASSRMGQGSNGYT
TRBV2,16,ASSDVGFGGDASYEQY
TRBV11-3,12,ASSSGQDPNEQF
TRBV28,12,ASHAGENNQPQH
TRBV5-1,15,ASSSYGPAGLSYEQY
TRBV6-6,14,ASSRTGGLWDTEAF
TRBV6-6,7,ASSGAQY
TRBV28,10,AGADSNQPQH
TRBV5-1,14,ASSLEVAGAQETQY
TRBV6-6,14,ASSIRWRADTGELF
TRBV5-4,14,ASSRVSYSGANVLT
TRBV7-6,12,ASSRAGTSYEQY
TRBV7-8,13,ASSLIANSRNEQF
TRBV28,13,ASSYSGRAYNEQF
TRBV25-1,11,ATLGTSLGGYT
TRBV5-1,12,ASRGLANTGELF
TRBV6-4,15,ASNSGDRGRVNYGYT
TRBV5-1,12,ASSLGGGTYEQY
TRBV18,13,ASSPPSGDSYEQY
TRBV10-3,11,AISLGSRETQY
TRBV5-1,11,ASRLGFEETQY
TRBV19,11,ASSWGTIGELF
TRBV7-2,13,ASSLGAQGYSPLH
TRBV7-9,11,ASADLGDNEQF
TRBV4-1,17,ASSQDKLVQGVYQETQY
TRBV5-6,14,ASSLHRLAGEDTQY
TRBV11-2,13,ASSLYSTPPGEQY
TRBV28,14,ASSFFGVEGTEKLF
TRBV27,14,ASSPGQAAGSYEQY
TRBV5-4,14,ASSLFKPGPVYEQY
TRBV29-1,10,SVAGDADTQY
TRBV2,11,ASSIGRGSEAF
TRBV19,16,ASSHTGTSGGNTGELF